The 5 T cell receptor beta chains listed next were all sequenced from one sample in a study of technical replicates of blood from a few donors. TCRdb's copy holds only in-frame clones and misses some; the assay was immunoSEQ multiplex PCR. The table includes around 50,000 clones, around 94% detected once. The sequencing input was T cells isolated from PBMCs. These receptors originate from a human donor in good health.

CDR3 DNA sequence: TGCAGCCCCCTAGTAGCGGGAGGGCCCAATGAGCAGTTCTTC. Residues: CSPLVAGGPNEQFF. This chain joins TRBV29-1 and TRBJ2-1, with TRBD2 identical over 11 bases. Per germline, CDR1 SQVTM and CDR2 ANQGSEA. With V trimmed by 8 bases and J by 6 bases, 9 bases remained unmatched. The CDR3 runs 14 residues.

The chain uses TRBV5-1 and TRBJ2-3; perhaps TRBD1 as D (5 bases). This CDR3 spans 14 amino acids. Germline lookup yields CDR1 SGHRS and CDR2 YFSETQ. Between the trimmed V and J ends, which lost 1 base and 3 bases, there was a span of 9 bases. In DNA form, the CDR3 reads TGCGCCAGCAGCTTGTTACAGGAGACAGATACGCAGTATTTT. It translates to CASSLLQETDTQYF.

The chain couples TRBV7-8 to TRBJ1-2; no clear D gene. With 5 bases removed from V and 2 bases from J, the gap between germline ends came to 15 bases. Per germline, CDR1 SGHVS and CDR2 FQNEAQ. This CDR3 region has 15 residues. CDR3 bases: TGTGCCAGCAGCCCCGCTGAGGCGGGGAACTATGGCTACACCTTC. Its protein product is CASSPAEAGNYGYTF.

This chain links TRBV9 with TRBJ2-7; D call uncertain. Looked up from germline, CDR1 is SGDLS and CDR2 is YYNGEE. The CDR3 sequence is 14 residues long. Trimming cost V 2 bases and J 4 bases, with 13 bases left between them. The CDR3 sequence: CASSVRGTIYEQYF. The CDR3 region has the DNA TGTGCCAGCAGCGTGCGAGGAACTATTTACGAGCAGTACTTC.

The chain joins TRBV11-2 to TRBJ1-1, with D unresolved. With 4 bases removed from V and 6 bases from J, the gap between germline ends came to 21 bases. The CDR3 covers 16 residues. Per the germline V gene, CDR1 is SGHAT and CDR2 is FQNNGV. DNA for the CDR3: TGTGCCAGCAGCTCGCAATCCCTCTCTGGCATCCCTGAAGCTTTCTTT. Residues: CASSSQSLSGIPEAFF. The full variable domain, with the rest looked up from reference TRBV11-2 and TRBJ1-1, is EAGVAQSPRYKIIEKRQSVAFWCNPISGHATLYWYQQILGQGPKLLIQFQNNGVVDDSQLPKDRFSAERLKGVDSTLKIQPAKLEDSAVYLCASSSQSLSGIPEAFFGQGTRLTVV.